The 31 T cell receptor beta chains in this list originate from one sample, sequenced in a study of STAT3 mutations in large granular lymphocyte leukemia. Regarding the study as a whole: In T-cell large granular lymphocyte leukemia, about half of patients showed multiple immunodominant subclonotypes.

Their antigens remain unidentified. Repertoires were generated with immunoSEQ multiplex PCR, while TCRdb's copy carries only in-frame clones and drops some. The sample lists 3,500 to 5,000 clones, roughly 85% occurring once. Sequencing was carried out using peripheral blood mononuclear cells. The receptor source for this set is a man aged 40-49 years with T-cell large granular lymphocyte leukemia. Some clones in this sample may be carry-over from other donors' samples.

As for this clone: One end of the junction varies from germline; a read error may be responsible. The V gene is TRBV27, the J gene TRBJ2-1, with 9 bases matching TRBD1. CDR1 and CDR2 (germline): MNHEY, SMNVEV (reference sequence). The CDR3 runs 15 residues. CDR3 amino acids: CASSLGTGLYIEQFF. In DNA, the CDR3 is TGTGCCAGCAGTTTAGGGACAGGGCTCTACATTGAGCAGTTCTTC.

The chain carries TRBV7-9 and TRBJ2-3; 7 bases align to TRBD2. Trimming removed 1 base from V and 1 base from J; junction bases left unmatched: 8. CDR1 is SEHNR, CDR2 FQNEAQ, per germline (reference sequence). The CDR3 has 17 amino acids. CDR3: CASSLGLAGVRTDTQYF. In nucleotides, the CDR3 is TGTGCCAGCAGCTTAGGACTAGCCGGAGTTCGCACAGATACGCAGTATTTT.

The V gene is TRBV4-1, the J gene TRBJ1-2, with TRBD1 matching 8 bases. This CDR3 is built from 14 residues. Germline assignment: CDR1 MGHRA and CDR2 YSYEKL. The V gene end was trimmed by 6 bases and the J gene end by 3 bases; junction bases not matched to a gene: 6. CDR3 bases: TGCGCCAGCAGTGAGGACAGGGACGACTATGGCTACACCTTC. It specifies CASSEDRDDYGYTF.

V and J are TRBV19 and TRBJ1-1; a weak D match, TRBD1 (6 bases). V lost 3 bases and J 10 bases, leaving 15 bases between the germline ends. This CDR3 is built from 13 residues. Germline CDR1 is LNHDA and CDR2 is SQIVND (reference sequence). The CDR3 DNA is TGTGCCAGTAGTATCGACTCAGGGGAGGCAGCTTTCTTT. Amino acids: CASSIDSGEAAFF.

Relative to its sample, this clone is large. V and J are TRBV30 and TRBJ1-1; D not certain. The germline V and J ends were trimmed by 7 bases and 1 base, with 16 bases remaining between them. Germline lookup yields CDR1 GTSNPN and CDR2 SVGIG (reference sequence). CDR3 length: 14 amino acids. The CDR3 protein is CASRTQRRNTEAFF. Here the CDR3 DNA reads TGTGCCTCGAGGACCCAAAGGAGGAACACTGAAGCTTTCTTT.

This clone was picked up one time. The chain combines TRBV30 with TRBJ1-1, with D tentatively TRBD1 (5 bases). Trimming removed 2 bases at V and 2 bases at J, with 9 bases between. The CDR3 totals 13 residues. Germline CDR1 reads GTSNPN; CDR2 reads SVGIG (reference sequence). The CDR3 spells CAWSRQGNTEAFF. CDR3 DNA: TGTGCCTGGAGTAGGCAGGGAAACACTGAAGCTTTCTTT.

The rearrangement uses TRBV9 and TRBJ2-6, with D possibly matching TRBD1 (6 bases). There are 18 residues in the CDR3. Germline CDR1 is SGDLS and CDR2 is YYNGEE. Trimming shortened V by 3 bases and J by 0 bases, and 16 bases separated the two germline ends. CDR3 amino acids: CASSDGTSMGSGANVLTF. CDR3 nucleotide sequence: TGTGCCAGCAGCGACGGGACATCAATGGGCTCTGGGGCCAACGTCCTGACTTTC.

The V gene is TRBV20-1, the J gene TRBJ1-1; possibly TRBD1 for D (5 bases). CDR3 size: 11 residues. Germline loops: CDR1 DFQATT, CDR2 SNEGSKA (reference sequence). The V end was cut by 5 bases, the J end by 7 bases, with 11 bases between. The CDR3 here is CSAALDSEAFF. In nucleotides, the CDR3 is TGCAGTGCTGCCCTAGACAGTGAAGCTTTCTTT.

This clone has a single count. The gene calls are TRBV14 and TRBJ2-1; possible D gene TRBD1, 5 bases. V was shortened by 4 bases and J by 5 bases, with 18 bases between the two germline ends. The CDR3 has 16 amino acids. CDR1 and CDR2 (germline): SGHDN, FVKESK. The CDR3, as DNA: TGTGCCAGCAGCCCCTTCACAGGTGGACGGGACAATGAGCAGTTCTTC. Amino acids: CASSPFTGGRDNEQFF.

The rearrangement links TRBV4-2 to TRBJ1-6; weak D call: TRBD1 (5 bases). The CDR3 is 15 amino acids. CDR1 is LGHNA and CDR2 is YNFKEQ in the germline V gene. V lost 0 bases, J lost 10 bases, and 13 bases lay in between. DNA for the CDR3: TGTGCCAGCAGCCAAGAGAGGGGCGTTGGATCACCCCTCCACTTT. Protein product: CASSQERGVGSPLHF.

The chain carries TRBV18 and TRBJ1-4, with D unclear. The CDR3 is 11 amino acids. Germline V CDR1 and CDR2: KGHSH, LQKENI. Trimming stripped 2 bases from V and 7 bases from J, with 2 bases between. In DNA, the CDR3 is TGTGCCAGCTCACCAGGTGAAAAACTGTTTTTT. It specifies CASSPGEKLFF.

This chain uses TRBV19 with TRBJ1-1, with D tentatively TRBD1 (5 bases). The CDR3 has 15 amino acids. CDR1 and CDR2 (germline): LNHDA, SQIVND (reference sequence). V shed 8 bases and J shed 7 bases, with 23 bases lying between them. In DNA form, the CDR3 reads TGTGCCAGTTCCACAGGATCACCCTACGGAGGTGAAGCTTTCTTT. Its translation is CASSTGSPYGGEAFF. Variable domain in full (rest from reference TRBV19 and TRBJ1-1): DGGITQSPKYLFRKEGQNVTLSCEQNLNHDAMYWYRQDPGQGLRLIYYSQIVNDFQKGDIAEGYSVSREKKESFPLTVTSAQKNPTAFYLCASSTGSPYGGEAFFGQGTRLTVV.

CDR3 amino acids: CASSQQERKEKLFF. The CDR3 region has the DNA TGTGCCAGCAGCCAGCAGGAGAGGAAGGAAAAACTGTTTTTT. This rearrangement joins TRBV9 to TRBJ1-4; D is uncertain. Trimming removed 4 bases at V and 8 bases at J, with 15 bases between. CDR3 length: 14 residues. Germline V gives CDR1 SGDLS, CDR2 YYNGEE.

The chain is built from TRBV7-2 and TRBJ1-2; D is possibly TRBD1 (5 bases). V was trimmed by 1 base and J by 4 bases, leaving 13 bases between them. The CDR3 is 15 residues long. Germline values: CDR1 SGHTA, CDR2 FQGNSA. The CDR3 DNA sequence: TGTGCCAGCAGCTTAGGGACACGGGCTTTCTATGGCTACACCTTC. Translation: CASSLGTRAFYGYTF. The entire variable domain, with the rest obtained from reference TRBV7-2 and TRBJ1-2, is as follows: GAGVSQSPSNKVTEKGKDVELRCDPISGHTALYWYRQSLGQGLEFLIYFQGNSAPDKSGLPSDRFSAERTGGSVSTLTIQRTQQEDSAVYLCASSLGTRAFYGYTFGSGTRLTVV.

The V and J genes are TRBV11-3 and TRBJ2-5; D is tentatively TRBD1 or TRBD2 (5 bases each). The CDR3 spans 13 residues. Trimming took 4 bases from V and 7 from J, leaving 13 bases between them. Germline V gene lookup returns CDR1 SGHNT and CDR2 YENEEA. CDR3 loop: CASSSGPTGTQYF. As DNA, the CDR3 is TGTGCCAGCAGCTCGGGACCAACGGGGACCCAGTACTTC.

The rearrangement uses TRBV6-5 and TRBJ2-3; 8 bases align to TRBD2. Germline trimming cut 6 bases from V and 4 bases from J; bases unmatched to any gene: 6. The CDR3 is 14 residues long. CDR1 and CDR2 (germline): MNHEY, SVGAGI. The CDR3 nucleotides are TGTGCCAGCAGCCTCGGTAGCGGGGCAGATACGCAGTATTTT. Translation gives CASSLGSGADTQYF.

V gene TRBV27 combines with J gene TRBJ2-7, with a possible D match to TRBD2 (5 bases). The V end was cut by 6 bases, the J end by 7 bases, with 16 bases between. Per the germline V gene, CDR1 is MNHEY and CDR2 is SMNVEV (reference sequence). This CDR3 is built from 13 residues. The CDR3 here is CASSPRAASEQYF. DNA for the CDR3: TGTGCCAGCAGCCCACGAGCGGCTTCTGAGCAGTACTTC.

The V and J genes are TRBV5-6 and TRBJ1-2, with TRBD1 matching over 8 bases. The CDR3 sequence is 16 residues long. Germline loops: CDR1 SGHDT, CDR2 YYEEEE. The V and J ends lost 4 bases and 8 bases, in that order; junction bases with no gene match: 16. Here the CDR3 DNA reads TGTGCCAGCAGCCCAAGCAGGGGGCCCCTCTCGGAAGGCTACACCTTC. Encoded protein: CASSPSRGPLSEGYTF.

The rearrangement joins TRBV18 to TRBJ2-2; TRBD2 is a possible D gene (5 bases). This CDR3 region has 14 residues. From germline, CDR1 is KGHSH and CDR2 LQKENI. V was clipped by 3 bases and J by 7 bases, with 12 bases between them. The CDR3 region is CASSPGVQIGELFF. CDR3 coding DNA: TGTGCCAGCTCACCGGGAGTGCAGATCGGGGAGCTGTTTTTT.

The chain employs TRBV10-3 and TRBJ2-7, with 7 positions matching TRBD1. Germline CDR1 ENHRY, CDR2 SYGVKD. This CDR3 comprises 15 residues. The junction had 11 bases not matched to a gene; V was cut back by 7 bases and J by 2 bases. The CDR3 here is CAITSGGGKAYEQYF. CDR3 coding DNA: TGTGCCATCACCTCAGGGGGTGGCAAGGCCTACGAGCAGTACTTC.

This rearrangement joins TRBV5-1 to TRBJ1-2; 8 bases line up with TRBD1. The CDR3 runs 16 residues. J lost 3 bases, V lost 3 bases, and 10 bases had no gene match. Germline lookup yields CDR1 SGHRS and CDR2 YFSETQ. The CDR3 loop reads CASSYQGQGADYGYTF. As DNA, the CDR3 is TGCGCCAGCAGCTACCAAGGTCAGGGGGCGGACTATGGCTACACCTTC.

The V and J genes are TRBV18 and TRBJ1-5; TRBD1 aligns across 7 bases. Germline loops: CDR1 KGHSH, CDR2 LQKENI. This CDR3 contains 15 residues. The V gene end was trimmed by 4 bases and the J gene end by 4 bases; junction bases not matched to a gene: 7. CDR3 loop: CASSQGRGLNQPQHF. DNA for the CDR3: TGTGCCAGCTCACAGGGGAGGGGGCTTAATCAGCCCCAGCATTTT. Together with reference TRBV18 and TRBJ1-5, the CDR3 gives the full variable domain: NAGVMQNPRHLVRRRGQEARLRCSPMKGHSHVYWYRQLPEEGLKFMVYLQKENIIDESGMPKERFSAEFPKEGPSILRIQQVVRGDSAAYFCASSQGRGLNQPQHFGDGTRLSIL.

V and J are TRBV28 and TRBJ2-7, with D perhaps given as TRBD1 or TRBD2 (6 bases each). Germline CDR1 and CDR2: MDHEN and SYDVKM. V was shortened by 7 bases and J by 5 bases, with 18 bases between the two germline ends. CDR3 length equals 14 residues. CDR3 bases: TGTGCCAGCACCGAGGGGGGCGCCTATAACGAGCAGTACTTC. Translated, it gives CASTEGGAYNEQYF. Variable domain in full (rest from reference TRBV28 and TRBJ2-7): DVKVTQSSRYLVKRTGEKVFLECVQDMDHENMFWYRQDPGLGLRLIYFSYDVKMKEKGDIPEGYSVSREKKERFSLILESASTNQTSMYLCASTEGGAYNEQYFGPGTRLTVT.

The rearrangement uses TRBV30 and TRBJ1-5; D ambiguous. Trimming took off 2 bases at V and 1 base at J, with 6 bases between the two ends. Germline V gene lookup returns CDR1 GTSNPN and CDR2 SVGIG (reference sequence). The CDR3 has 13 residues. The CDR3 region has the DNA TGTGCCTGGAGTCCGGACAGCAATCAGCCCCAGCATTTT. This codes for CAWSPDSNQPQHF.

The V call is TRBV10-3, the J call TRBJ1-2, with TRBD1 matching over 7 bases. This CDR3 has 19 amino acids. V shed 8 bases and J 0 bases; nucleotides not matched to a gene: 21. The germline V gene has CDR1 ENHRY and CDR2 SYGVKD. In DNA form, the CDR3 reads TGTGCCATCCTGGACGAGGGGGCTATAACTTCGCGAGCTAACTATGGCTACACCTTC. It codes for CAILDEGAITSRANYGYTF.

This clone occurred a few times. The V call is TRBV9, the J call TRBJ1-1; weak D call: TRBD1 (6 bases). The CDR3 totals 14 residues. V gave up 1 base and J gave up 10 bases, with 17 bases separating them. CDR1 is SGDLS, CDR2 YYNGEE, per germline. DNA of the CDR3: TGTGCCAGCAGCGTATCAGGGGAGCGGTCGGCAGCTTTCTTT. Amino acids: CASSVSGERSAAFF.

The chain uses TRBV29-1 and TRBJ2-1; D is tentatively TRBD1 or TRBD2 (5 bases each). V was clipped by 6 bases and J by 2 bases, with 11 bases between them. The CDR3 length is 13 residues. Per the germline V gene, CDR1 is SQVTM and CDR2 is ANQGSEA. The CDR3: CSVPSGPYNEQFF. As DNA, the CDR3 is TGCAGCGTACCCTCGGGGCCCTACAATGAGCAGTTCTTC.

V gene TRBV6-6 combines with J gene TRBJ1-2; D is undetermined. V gave up 2 bases and J gave up 2 bases, with 15 bases separating them. From germline, CDR1 is MNHNY and CDR2 SVGAGI (reference sequence). This CDR3 is built from 16 residues. This CDR3 reads CASSYGPDEGNYGYTF. Here the CDR3 DNA reads TGTGCCAGCAGTTACGGGCCAGACGAAGGGAACTATGGCTACACCTTC.

CDR3 region: CASSPGLGGTDTQYF. The CDR3 coding sequence is TGTGCCAGCTCACCTGGACTAGGGGGGACAGATACGCAGTATTTT. The V and J genes are TRBV18 and TRBJ2-3; possible D gene TRBD2, 7 bases. There are 15 residues in the CDR3. V was trimmed by 3 bases and J by 3 bases, leaving 13 bases between them. The germline gives CDR1 KGHSH, CDR2 LQKENI.

This chain uses TRBV29-1 with TRBJ1-2; D ambiguous. Trimming took off 6 bases at V and 1 base at J, with 12 bases between the two ends. The germline gives CDR1 SQVTM, CDR2 ANQGSEA. CDR3 length: 13 residues. The CDR3 reads CSVPRTDNYGYTF. The CDR3 nucleotides read TGCAGCGTGCCCCGGACTGATAACTATGGCTACACCTTC.

The V call is TRBV14, the J call TRBJ1-2; D uncertain. V lost 4 bases and J 5 bases, leaving 11 bases between the germline ends. The CDR3 has 13 residues. Germline values: CDR1 SGHDN, CDR2 FVKESK. The CDR3 DNA follows: TGTGCCAGCAGCCCGGACGTCCTTTATGGCTACACCTTC. This sequence encodes CASSPDVLYGYTF.